The clone carrying this TCR beta chain appeared many times. Its target is not known. This sample was included in a study of molecular identifiers for immune sequencing clone quantification. With listed TCR primers and previously described methods, bulk TCR libraries were prepared. Each CDR3 protein is one row after TCRdb ran MiXCR on the PCR reads. This repertoire shows hundreds of thousands of distinct CDR3 sequences, about 23% found once; its top ten account for about 0.73%. V was shortened by 2 bases and J by 2 bases, with 7 bases between the two germline ends. This CDR3 is built from 13 residues. CDR1 and CDR2 (germline): SQVTM, ANQGSEA. Study results and limitations: Clones above 20 RNA copies held over 98% of effector molecules, under 1% in naive cells.

Sequenced material: naive CD8+ T cells from blood, with Jurkat cell RNA spiked in. Regarding subset: FACS-sorted CD8+CD4-CCR7+CD45RA+ naive T cells. The clonotype was recovered from a human donor in good health. Some libraries in this study had Jurkat cell RNA spiked in. V usage is TRBV29-1 and J usage is TRBJ1-5; D unresolved. CDR3 nucleotide sequence: TGCAGCGTTGAATCTGGGGGCAATCAGCCCCAGCATTTT. Translated: CSVESGGNQPQHF.